What follows are 32 T cell receptor beta chains derived from one specimen sequenced in a study of blood T cell repertoires in COVID-19. Here immunoSEQ multiplex PCR was the method, and the copy in TCRdb shows in-frame clones only, minus some. Among approximately 24,000 clones, around 90% were seen once, and the ten largest hold approximately 27%. Sequencing was done on a sample of peripheral blood. These receptors all stem from a man between 65 and 85 years old with COVID-19, enrolled during active disease.

The chain couples TRBV11-3 to TRBJ2-1, with TRBD1 matching over 7 bases. The CDR3 spans 12 residues. Per germline, CDR1 SGHNT and CDR2 YENEEA. The junction had 5 bases not matched to a gene; V was cut back by 4 bases and J by 11 bases. CDR3 in amino acids: CASSSGQKKQFF. CDR3 sequence (DNA): TGTGCCAGCAGCTCGGGACAGAAGAAGCAGTTCTTC.

The V call is TRBV19, the J call TRBJ2-1; no definite D call. Trimming removed 3 bases at V and 2 bases at J, with 8 bases between. The CDR3 is 14 residues long. The germline CDR1 and CDR2 sequences are LNHDA and SQIVND (reference sequence). CDR3 region: CASSMTQTYNEQFF. The CDR3 nucleotides read TGTGCCAGTAGTATGACACAGACCTACAATGAGCAGTTCTTC.

This clone has just one count. The V call is TRBV7-8, the J call TRBJ2-5, with D tentatively TRBD2 (6 bases). Germline CDR1 reads SGHVS; CDR2 reads FQNEAQ. With 6 bases removed from V and 10 bases from J, the gap between germline ends came to 18 bases. This CDR3 is built from 13 residues. The CDR3 sequence: CASRAGPPVDQYF. The CDR3 DNA reads as TGTGCCAGCAGAGCGGGCCCACCCGTGGACCAGTACTTC.

This clone was observed a handful of times. The rearrangement uses TRBV19 and TRBJ2-2; D is undetermined. The germline gives CDR1 LNHDA, CDR2 SQIVND (reference sequence). Trimming shortened V by 5 bases and J by 0 bases, and 4 bases separated the two germline ends. CDR3 length equals 13 residues. CDR3 sequence: CASSPANTGELFF. CDR3 nucleotide sequence: TGTGCCAGTAGTCCCGCGAACACCGGGGAGCTGTTTTTT.

The chain couples TRBV7-9 to TRBJ1-2; 12 bases are shared with TRBD1. CDR3 length: 16 amino acids. J gave up 8 bases and V 4 bases, and 11 bases lay outside the gene matches. Germline CDR1 is SEHNR and CDR2 is FQNEAQ (reference sequence). In DNA, the CDR3 is TGTGCCAGCAGCTCAGGGACAGGGGGCTCCGGGAGAGGCTACACCTTC. Residues: CASSSGTGGSGRGYTF.

This clone was counted a single time. The chain couples TRBV2 to TRBJ2-7; D possibly corresponds to TRBD2 (5 bases). V lost 0 bases and J lost 6, with 15 bases in between. The CDR3 runs to 15 residues. The germline V gene has CDR1 SNHLY and CDR2 FYNNEI. Here the CDR3 reads CASSEALRLGSEQYF. The CDR3 DNA follows: TGTGCCAGCAGTGAAGCGCTTCGATTGGGGAGCGAGCAGTACTTC.

J is TRBJ1-2 and V is TRBV6-5; perhaps TRBD1 as D (6 bases). The V and J ends lost 3 bases and 6 bases respectively, with 17 bases between them. Germline loops: CDR1 MNHEY, CDR2 SVGAGI. The length of the CDR3 is 15 residues. The CDR3 loop reads CASSYDQGFPNGYTF. The CDR3, as DNA: TGTGCCAGCAGTTATGACCAGGGGTTCCCGAATGGCTACACCTTC.

The chain employs TRBV7-6 and TRBJ1-1; TRBD1 matches 7 bases. This CDR3 contains 14 residues. CDR1 is SGHVS and CDR2 is FNYEAQ in the germline V gene. The V gene end was trimmed by 1 base and the J gene end by 4 bases; junction bases not matched to a gene: 3. The CDR3 coding sequence is TGTGCCAGCAGCTTAGGAGGGGGCGTCACTGAAGCTTTCTTT. As protein: CASSLGGGVTEAFF.

The rearrangement links TRBV6-6 to TRBJ1-2, with TRBD1 as a possible D gene (6 bases). There are 15 residues in the CDR3. The V end was cut by 0 bases, the J end by 4 bases, with 12 bases between. The germline V gene encodes CDR1 MNHNY and CDR2 SVGAGI (reference sequence). CDR3 loop: CASSYSFRDTYGYTF. The CDR3 coding sequence is TGTGCCAGCAGTTACTCGTTCCGGGACACCTATGGCTACACCTTC.

This chain joins TRBV3-1 (or the pseudogene TRBV3-2) and TRBJ2-2; maybe TRBD1 (6 bases). The V end was cut by 2 bases, the J end by 3 bases, with 16 bases between. Germline CDR1 LGHDT, CDR2 YNNKEL (reference sequence). CDR3 length: 17 amino acids. The chain's CDR3 is CASSQRGSMVDTGELFF. The CDR3, as DNA: TGTGCCAGCAGCCAAAGGGGGAGCATGGTGGACACCGGGGAGCTGTTTTTT.

The chain links TRBV2 to TRBJ2-4, with D unresolved. This CDR3 comprises 16 residues. V lost 1 base and J lost 0, with 10 bases in between. Per germline, CDR1 SNHLY and CDR2 FYNNEI. CDR3 DNA: TGTGCCAGCAGTGAAGAGCGACCGCTAGCCAAAAACATTCAGTACTTC. The encoded protein is CASSEERPLAKNIQYF.

The chain is built from TRBV27 and TRBJ1-1; D remains unclear. This CDR3 comprises 14 residues. CDR1 is MNHEY, CDR2 SMNVEV, per germline (reference sequence). V was cut by 0 bases and J by 1 base, with 6 bases left in between. The chain's CDR3 is CASSLSRANTEAFF. CDR3 in DNA: TGTGCCAGCAGTTTATCCCGAGCGAACACTGAAGCTTTCTTT.

The rearrangement uses TRBV19 and TRBJ1-1; D uncertain. CDR1 and CDR2 (germline): LNHDA, SQIVND (reference sequence). Trimming stripped 7 bases from V and 5 bases from J, with 14 bases between. The CDR3 runs 13 residues. The CDR3 DNA sequence: TGTGCCAGTACCGTCAATCGGGGAACTGAAGCTTTCTTT. Protein: CASTVNRGTEAFF.

The chain combines TRBV24-1 with TRBJ1-5; the D is unclear. Germline-derived CDR1 and CDR2 are KGHDR and SFDVKD. The CDR3 is 14 amino acids. The V end was cut by 12 bases, the J end by 0 bases, with 14 bases between. In nucleotides, the CDR3 is TGTGCCCCTTGGCGGCCGGTTAGCAATCAGCCCCAGCATTTT. Residues: CAPWRPVSNQPQHF.

The gene calls are TRBV5-4 and TRBJ2-3, with 8 bases that match TRBD1. This CDR3 has 15 amino acids. V lost 4 bases and J lost 5; bases outside the gene matches: 9. Germline V gives CDR1 SGHNT, CDR2 YYREEE (reference sequence). The CDR3 nucleotides read TGTGCCAGCAGCCGGTCAGGGGGCGTTGGAGATACGCAGTATTTT. Translation gives CASSRSGGVGDTQYF.

The V gene is TRBV6-5, the J gene TRBJ2-7; D possibly corresponds to TRBD1 (6 bases). The CDR3 is made up of 14 amino acids. Germline CDR1 reads MNHEY; CDR2 reads SVGAGI. V shed 6 bases and J shed 3 bases, with 15 bases lying between them. The CDR3 bases are TGTGCCAGCAGCCTCCGGGACACCTTCTACGAGCAGTACTTC. Its protein product is CASSLRDTFYEQYF.

This clone showed up just once. The J gene is TRBJ2-1, the V gene TRBV6-7, with 8 bases that match TRBD1. TRBV6-7 qualifies as an ORF whose function is uncertain. CDR3 size: 16 residues. Trimming at V came to 4 bases and at J to 9 bases, leaving 14 bases not matched to a gene. The CDR3 here is CASSWDRFSPRGEQFF. The CDR3 DNA is TGTGCCAGCAGTTGGGACAGGTTTTCCCCGAGGGGTGAGCAGTTCTTC.

The chain couples TRBV4-1 to TRBJ2-7, with a weak D call TRBD2 (6 bases). With 1 base removed from V and 4 bases from J, the gap between germline ends came to 14 bases. The CDR3 sequence is 15 residues long. Germline V gene sequence: CDR1 MGHRA, CDR2 YSYEKL. The CDR3 spells CASSQAPTRQYEQYF. In DNA, the CDR3 is TGCGCCAGCAGCCAAGCCCCGACTAGGCAGTACGAGCAGTACTTC.

This chain links TRBV11-2 with TRBJ1-1; D possibly corresponds to TRBD1 (6 bases). Trimming cost V 5 bases and J 9 bases, with 13 bases left between them. From germline, CDR1 is SGHAT and CDR2 FQNNGV. CDR3 length: 12 amino acids. As DNA, the CDR3 is TGTGCCAGCAGCACCTACAGGGCTCAAGCTTTCTTT. It is translated as CASSTYRAQAFF.

The chain combines TRBV18 with TRBJ2-7; the D gene is possibly TRBD2 (5 bases). Trimming took off 2 bases at V and 3 bases at J, with 8 bases between the two ends. There are 13 residues in the CDR3. Germline V gene sequence: CDR1 KGHSH, CDR2 LQKENI. The CDR3 spells CASSPSGNYEQYF. The CDR3 region has the DNA TGTGCCAGCTCACCATCGGGAAACTACGAGCAGTACTTC.

Only a few counts were recorded for this clone. This rearrangement joins TRBV6-4 to TRBJ1-2, with D perhaps matching TRBD1 (5 bases). Germline lookup yields CDR1 MRHNA and CDR2 SNTAGT. The V and J ends lost 5 bases and 7 bases respectively, with 14 bases between them. The CDR3 has 13 residues. CDR3 region: CASSPGRGGGYTF. The CDR3 DNA reads TGTGCCAGCAGTCCGGGACGGGGAGGTGGCTACACCTTC.

The chain couples TRBV6-5 to TRBJ1-2, with 7 bases aligning to TRBD1. This CDR3 spans 15 amino acids. The ends lost 4 bases at V and 4 bases at J; junction bases unmatched: 9. Per the germline V gene, CDR1 is MNHEY and CDR2 is SVGAGI. In DNA, the CDR3 is TGTGCCAGCAGTTTCCGACAGGGTTCACTCTATGGCTACACCTTC. Translating gives CASSFRQGSLYGYTF.

This clone was observed once. The chain carries TRBV20-1 and TRBJ1-1, with D tentatively TRBD1 (6 bases). The V end lost 3 bases, the J end lost 4 bases, and 9 bases lay between the germline ends. This CDR3 has 12 amino acids. CDR1 is DFQATT, CDR2 SNEGSKA, per germline (reference sequence). CDR3 loop: CSASQGSTEAFF. Here the CDR3 DNA reads TGCAGTGCTAGTCAGGGGAGCACTGAAGCTTTCTTT.

The rearrangement uses TRBV4-1 and TRBJ2-5; 9 positions agree with TRBD2. Germline V gives CDR1 MGHRA, CDR2 YSYEKL. The CDR3 is 16 residues long. The junction had 5 bases not matched to a gene; V was cut back by 2 bases and J by 1 base. Here the CDR3 reads CASSQTSGGSQETQYF. Here the CDR3 DNA reads TGCGCCAGCAGCCAAACCAGCGGGGGGTCCCAAGAGACCCAGTACTTC.

V usage is TRBV27 and J usage is TRBJ2-1; TRBD2 aligns across 10 bases. Germline trimming cut 5 bases from V and 0 bases from J; bases unmatched to any gene: 19. Germline CDR1 reads MNHEY; CDR2 reads SMNVEV (reference sequence). The CDR3 runs 21 residues. CDR3 loop: CASSTYGFSGGQEGSYNEQFF. In nucleotides, the CDR3 is TGTGCCAGCAGTACGTACGGTTTTAGCGGGGGGCAAGAGGGCTCCTACAATGAGCAGTTCTTC.

The gene calls are TRBV21-1 and TRBJ1-1; the table names TRBD1, a call not compared with the DNA. TRBV21-1 is shown as a pseudogene. CDR3 length: 16 residues. CDR3 region: CASTPQRRTWNTEAFF. DNA of the CDR3: TGTGCCAGCACCCCTCAGCGCCGGACATGGAACACTGAAGCTTTCTTT.

The chain links TRBV6-5 to TRBJ2-2; D is perhaps TRBD2 (5 bases). The V gene lost 4 bases and the J gene lost 5 bases, with 17 bases spanning the gap. Germline V gene lookup returns CDR1 MNHEY and CDR2 SVGAGI. The CDR3 spans 16 residues. Written as DNA, the CDR3 is TGTGCCAGCAGTTTGGACCCATGGTCGGGAACCGGGGAGCTGTTTTTT. This gives the protein CASSLDPWSGTGELFF.

This clone appeared a few times. This sequence joins TRBV11-2 and TRBJ2-2; D is ambiguous. The CDR3 runs 14 residues. The V gene lost 1 base and the J gene lost 10 bases, with 13 bases spanning the gap. The germline V gene encodes CDR1 SGHAT and CDR2 FQNNGV. The CDR3 nucleotides are TGTGCCAGCAGCTTAGGTAAACCCGGAGTGGAGCTGTTTTTT. Encoded protein: CASSLGKPGVELFF. Using reference TRBV11-2 and TRBJ2-2 for the parts outside the CDR3, the full variable domain is EAGVAQSPRYKIIEKRQSVAFWCNPISGHATLYWYQQILGQGPKLLIQFQNNGVVDDSQLPKDRFSAERLKGVDSTLKIQPAKLEDSAVYLCASSLGKPGVELFFGEGSRLTVL.

This chain uses TRBV3-1 (or the pseudogene TRBV3-2) with TRBJ2-1; 9 nucleotides match TRBD2. V shed 6 bases and J 0 bases; nucleotides not matched to a gene: 12. The CDR3 is 18 residues long. In germline, CDR1 is LGHDT, CDR2 YNNKEL (reference sequence). DNA of the CDR3: TGTGCCAGCAGATTCGGACTAGCGAGATCTTACTCCTACAATGAGCAGTTCTTC. It codes for CASRFGLARSYSYNEQFF.

The V and J genes are TRBV18 and TRBJ2-3; no clear D gene. V was cut by 0 bases and J by 6 bases, with 7 bases left in between. In germline, CDR1 is KGHSH, CDR2 LQKENI. The CDR3 totals 13 residues. The CDR3 DNA reads as TGTGCCAGCTCACCACCAGGAGCCGATACGCAGTATTTT. Translation: CASSPPGADTQYF.

The genes are TRBV11-3 and TRBJ2-1; 7 bases agree with TRBD1. The ends lost 3 bases at V and 6 bases at J; junction bases unmatched: 8. The length of the CDR3 is 15 residues. The germline V gene encodes CDR1 SGHNT and CDR2 YENEEA. The CDR3 DNA sequence: TGTGCCAGCAGCTTCTCCCCAGGGGGTTTCAATGAGCAGTTCTTC. As protein: CASSFSPGGFNEQFF.

This clone has just one count. The CDR3 region is CASRTGRNQPQHF. CDR3 nucleotides: TGTGCCAGCCGGACAGGGCGCAATCAGCCCCAGCATTTT. The chain has TRBV19 and TRBJ1-5, with TRBD1 matching 8 bases. The CDR3 has 13 residues. Germline-derived CDR1 and CDR2 are LNHDA and SQIVND (reference sequence). The junction had 3 bases not matched to a gene; V was cut back by 9 bases and J by 2 bases. Full variable domain (outside the CDR3, taken from reference TRBV19 and TRBJ1-5): DGGITQSPKYLFRKEGQNVTLSCEQNLNHDAMYWYRQDPGQGLRLIYYSQIVNDFQKGDIAEGYSVSREKKESFPLTVTSAQKNPTAFYLCASRTGRNQPQHFGDGTRLSIL.